The 11 T cell receptor beta chains presented below share a single source sample, sequenced in a study of blood T cells in healthy people across ages. A second PCR of about 6 to 11 cycles used a sample-barcoded 5' primer and a J-beta primer mix. From the 5' RACE reads, TCRdb called clonotypes with MiXCR, one entry per CDR3 protein. This sample yields about 570,000 distinct CDR3 sequences, of which about 25% are seen a single time; approximately 17% belongs to the top ten. Sequenced: blood. Receptors were obtained from a woman aged 70-85 years in good health.

The sample holds a few counts of this clonotype. The genes are TRBV4-3 and TRBJ2-5; 9 bases match TRBD2. The DNA end lines up better with TRBJ2-1; the J call may be wrong. Germline V gene data show CDR1 as LGHNA and CDR2 as YSLEER. The CDR3 runs to 17 residues. Here the CDR3 reads CASSPPGERGAYNEQFF. The CDR3 DNA follows: TGCGCCAGCAGCCCCCCAGGGGAGCGGGGGGCCTACAATGAGCAGTTCTTC.

The J gene is TRBJ2-1, the V gene TRBV24-1; D is unclear. CDR1 is KGHDR and CDR2 is SFDVKD in the germline V gene. V was trimmed by 3 bases and J by 0 bases, leaving 5 bases between them. This CDR3 has 14 amino acids. CDR3 loop: CATSDPPSYNEQFF. The DNA for the CDR3 is TGTGCCACCAGTGATCCCCCCTCCTACAATGAGCAGTTCTTC.

This clonotype came up a few times. The V gene is TRBV11-2, the J gene TRBJ2-5; 10 bases are a match to TRBD2. This CDR3 spans 17 amino acids. Looked up from germline, CDR1 is SGHAT and CDR2 is FQNNGV. The V gene end was trimmed by 3 bases and the J gene end by 2 bases; junction bases not matched to a gene: 9. For the CDR3, the DNA is TGTGCCAGCAGCTTTCAGGCGGGGACTAGCGTTCAAGAGACCCAGTACTTC. Its translation is CASSFQAGTSVQETQYF.

The gene calls are TRBV6-1 and TRBJ1-2, with 7 nucleotides matching TRBD1. The V gene's germline CDR1 is MNHNS and CDR2 SASEGT. V lost 9 bases and J lost 5; bases outside the gene matches: 9. The CDR3 is 13 amino acids. CDR3 in DNA: TGTGCCAGTCGGGACAGTCGAAATTATGGCTACACCTTC. It encodes CASRDSRNYGYTF.

V usage is TRBV20-1 and J usage is TRBJ1-4, with D possibly matching TRBD1 (5 bases). CDR3 length: 15 amino acids. Trimming took 2 bases from V and 0 from J, leaving 10 bases between them. Germline CDR1 DFQATT, CDR2 SNEGSKA (reference sequence). The CDR3 is CSARQGSATNEKLFF. The CDR3 DNA is TGCAGTGCTAGACAGGGCTCCGCAACTAATGAAAAACTGTTTTTT.

This clonotype appeared a few times. V gene TRBV7-2 combines with J gene TRBJ2-5; TRBD2 aligns across 10 bases. This CDR3 comprises 15 residues. The J segment lost 4 bases and the V segment lost 1 base, leaving 3 bases of the junction unmatched. Germline-derived CDR1 and CDR2 are SGHTA and FQGNSA. The DNA for the CDR3 is TGTGCCAGCAGCTTAGATACTAGCGGGATAGAGACCCAGTACTTC. Protein: CASSLDTSGIETQYF.

In this sample, this clonotype turned up a few times. The rearrangement links TRBV4-2 to TRBJ2-5, with D perhaps given as TRBD1 or TRBD2 (5 bases each). The J call may be in error: the DNA end matches TRBJ2-1 better. This CDR3 has 17 residues. Germline CDR1 reads LGHNA; CDR2 reads YNFKEQ. The CDR3 protein is CASSQGPTRGEYNEQFF. In DNA form, the CDR3 reads TGTGCCAGCAGCCAGGGTCCGACCCGGGGCGAGTACAATGAGCAGTTCTTC.

V is TRBV9 and J is TRBJ2-5, with D perhaps TRBD2 (5 bases). Germline V gives CDR1 SGDLS, CDR2 YYNGEE. V gave up 5 bases and J gave up 3 bases, with 11 bases separating them. The CDR3 has 13 amino acids. CDR3 sequence: CASSTGNKETQYF. The CDR3 DNA is TGTGCCAGCAGTACCGGGAACAAAGAGACCCAGTACTTC.

This clonotype has more than one count but fewer than ten. The chain couples TRBV5-1 to TRBJ2-1; TRBD1 agrees at 8 bases. Germline V gene sequence: CDR1 SGHRS, CDR2 YFSETQ. The CDR3 is 15 amino acids. V shed 3 bases and J 0 bases; nucleotides not matched to a gene: 2. Written as DNA, the CDR3 is TGCGCCAGCAGCTCGGGACAGGCCTCCTACAATGAGCAGTTCTTC. Amino acids: CASSSGQASYNEQFF. The full variable domain, rest sourced from reference TRBV5-1 and TRBJ2-1, is KAGVTQTPRYLIKTRGQQVTLSCSPISGHRSVSWYQQTPGQGLQFLFEYFSETQRNKGNFPGRFSGRQFSNSRSEMNVSTLELGDSALYLCASSSGQASYNEQFFGPGTRLTVL.

The chain uses TRBV7-9 and TRBJ1-6; maybe TRBD1 (5 bases). Trimming left V 8 bases short and J 7 bases short, with 18 bases between. This CDR3 region has 15 residues. From germline, CDR1 is SEHNR and CDR2 FQNEAQ (reference sequence). The CDR3 nucleotides read TGTGCCAGCGCCGGGGGGGATTCAGGGAATTCACCCCTCCACTTT. This translates into CASAGGDSGNSPLHF.

This rearrangement joins TRBV27 to TRBJ2-2, with 10 bases identical to TRBD1. The CDR3 length is 17 residues. In germline, CDR1 is MNHEY, CDR2 SMNVEV (reference sequence). The J segment lost 7 bases and the V segment lost 3 bases, leaving 11 bases of the junction unmatched. This CDR3 is CASSLPGQGKGSGELFF. DNA of the CDR3: TGTGCCAGCAGTTTGCCGGGACAGGGGAAAGGGAGCGGGGAGCTGTTTTTT.